These 23 T cell receptor beta chains share one sample of origin, sequenced in a study of CD8 T cells in Susac syndrome. After extraction with the RNeasy kit, roughly 0.45 to 1 ug of the RNA was reverse transcribed using random hexamers. One entry per CDR3 protein, called by TCRdb with MiXCR from the immunoSEQ multiplex PCR reads. Seen here are some 130,000 distinct CDR3 sequences, 85% to 95% observed once, and the top ten hold over 0.15%. Input material: CD8+ T cells from PBMCs. The receptors were gathered from a human donor with Susac syndrome.

This rearrangement joins TRBV3-1 to TRBJ1-1, with D unclear. The V gene lost 0 bases and the J gene lost 4 bases, with 9 bases spanning the gap. The germline gives CDR1 LGHDT, CDR2 YNNKEL (reference sequence). The CDR3 consists of 14 residues. This chain's CDR3 is CASSQDSRPTEAFF. In DNA form, the CDR3 reads TGTGCCAGCAGCCAAGATAGCCGGCCCACTGAAGCTTTCTTT.

This clonotype appeared a single time. The rearrangement uses TRBV11-1 and TRBJ2-1; D might be TRBD2 (6 bases). Germline V gene data show CDR1 as SGHAT and CDR2 as FQDESV (reference sequence). The CDR3 has 15 residues. With 3 bases removed from V and 0 bases from J, the gap between germline ends came to 9 bases. The CDR3 DNA is TGTGCCAGCAGCTTCCGGGGGAGCTCCTACAATGAGCAGTTCTTC. Encoded protein: CASSFRGSSYNEQFF.

CDR3 in DNA: TGTGCCAGCAGCGCTTGGGGCACAGATACGCAGTATTTT. It is translated as CASSAWGTDTQYF. The V and J genes are TRBV9 and TRBJ2-3; D gene unclear. This CDR3 contains 13 residues. CDR1 and CDR2 from the germline V gene are SGDLS and YYNGEE. V was cut by 3 bases and J by 1 base, with 6 bases left in between.

The chain carries TRBV28 and TRBJ2-3; 8 bases are shared with TRBD2. CDR1 is MDHEN, CDR2 SYDVKM, per germline. The CDR3 extends over 16 amino acids. Trimming cost V 1 base and J 5 bases; bases outside gene matches: 8. This CDR3 reads CASSLSAGEIRDTQYF. CDR3 bases: TGTGCCAGCAGTTTATCAGCGGGAGAAATCAGAGATACGCAGTATTTT.

The chain has TRBV6-5 and TRBJ2-3; 7 bases are shared with TRBD1. The length of the CDR3 is 14 residues. The V gene's germline CDR1 is MNHEY and CDR2 SVGAGI. The junction had 5 bases not matched to a gene; V was cut back by 5 bases and J by 3 bases. CDR3 sequence: CASSQGQATDTQYF. CDR3 sequence (DNA): TGTGCCAGCAGTCAAGGACAGGCTACAGATACGCAGTATTTT.

The V gene is TRBV13, the J gene TRBJ1-5; D is undetermined. This CDR3 spans 13 amino acids. V was shortened by 5 bases and J by 5 bases, with 10 bases between the two germline ends. Germline-derived CDR1 and CDR2 are PRHDT and FYEKMQ (reference sequence). The DNA of the CDR3 is TGTGCCAGCAGCCCCTCGTTAGATCAGCCCCAGCATTTT. This gives the protein CASSPSLDQPQHF.

J is TRBJ2-1 and V is TRBV9; no definite D call. V was pared by 3 bases and J by 8 bases, with 15 bases between. CDR1 is SGDLS and CDR2 is YYNGEE in the germline V gene. The CDR3 is 14 residues long. CDR3 DNA: TGTGCCAGCAGCGCTGACGGTCCAAGAGATGAGCAGTTCTTC. Its translation is CASSADGPRDEQFF.

The chain carries TRBV25-1 and TRBJ2-1; 12 nucleotides align to TRBD2. The V gene end was trimmed by 4 bases and the J gene end by 9 bases; junction bases not matched to a gene: 7. The CDR3 runs to 15 residues. CDR1 is MGHDK and CDR2 is SYGVNS in the germline V gene. The CDR3 coding sequence is TGTGCCAGCAGTGCCCGGACTAGCGGGAAGGCTGAGCAGTTCTTC. This sequence encodes CASSARTSGKAEQFF.

The CDR3 nucleotides read TGTGCCAGCAGGACTAGCGGGAGGGCCTACGAGCAGTACTTC. Residues: CASRTSGRAYEQYF. V usage is TRBV28 and J usage is TRBJ2-7; 14 bases align to TRBD2. This CDR3 spans 14 amino acids. The V and J ends lost 6 bases and 2 bases, in that order; junction bases with no gene match: 0. Per germline, CDR1 MDHEN and CDR2 SYDVKM.

This chain connects TRBV19 to TRBJ1-5; perhaps TRBD1 as D (5 bases). CDR3 length: 12 residues. The germline CDR1 and CDR2 sequences are LNHDA and SQIVND (reference sequence). Trimming cost V 5 bases and J 6 bases, with 8 bases left between them. The DNA of the CDR3 is TGTGCCAGTAGTTTTAGGGGTCAGCCCCAGCATTTT. It yields the protein CASSFRGQPQHF.

The V call is TRBV4-1, the J call TRBJ1-1, with a weak D call TRBD1 (5 bases). The CDR3 is made up of 12 amino acids. Germline V gives CDR1 MGHRA, CDR2 YSYEKL. V lost 6 bases, J lost 6 bases, and 11 bases lay in between. The CDR3 protein is CASRGDLPEAFF. The CDR3, as DNA: TGCGCCAGCAGGGGGGACCTTCCTGAAGCTTTCTTT.

The J gene is TRBJ2-5, the V gene TRBV5-4, with 7 nucleotides matching TRBD2. The junction had 2 bases not matched to a gene; V was cut back by 7 bases and J by 5 bases. The CDR3 runs 11 residues. Germline V gene data show CDR1 as SGHNT and CDR2 as YYREEE (reference sequence). CDR3 bases: TGTGCCAGCGGGAGGGCTGAGACCCAGTACTTC. This translates into CASGRAETQYF.

The chain carries TRBV9 and TRBJ2-1, with unresolved D. Per the germline V gene, CDR1 is SGDLS and CDR2 is YYNGEE. This CDR3 is built from 13 residues. Between the trimmed V and J ends, which lost 4 bases and 5 bases, there was a span of 10 bases. CDR3 region: CASSPGLDNEQFF. CDR3 DNA: TGTGCCAGCAGCCCCGGCCTAGACAATGAGCAGTTCTTC. Full variable domain (rest looked up from reference TRBV9 and TRBJ2-1): DSGVTQTPKHLITATGQRVTLRCSPRSGDLSVYWYQQSLDQGLQFLIQYYNGEERAKGNILERFSAQQFPDLHSELNLSSLELGDSALYFCASSPGLDNEQFFGPGTRLTVL.

The rearrangement links TRBV20-1 to TRBJ2-7; 8 positions match TRBD2. CDR3 length: 12 amino acids. From germline, CDR1 is DFQATT and CDR2 SNEGSKA (reference sequence). The J segment lost 6 bases and the V segment lost 3 bases, leaving 4 bases of the junction unmatched. CDR3 coding DNA: TGCAGTGCTAGTCCCGGGACTAGCGAGCAGTACTTC. It codes for CSASPGTSEQYF.

This clonotype showed up just once. The chain has TRBV29-1 and TRBJ2-6, with 9 bases matching TRBD1. The CDR3 extends over 16 amino acids. Germline CDR1 reads SQVTM; CDR2 reads ANQGSEA. V trimming: 6 bases; J trimming: 2 bases; junction bases outside the gene matches: 8. The CDR3 DNA sequence: TGCAGCGTCCCGGACAGGGGTCAGGCTGGGGCCAACGTCCTGACTTTC. This gives the protein CSVPDRGQAGANVLTF.

This chain links TRBV5-4 with TRBJ2-2; TRBD1 is a possible D gene (6 bases). Germline CDR1 reads SGHNT; CDR2 reads YYREEE (reference sequence). The V gene lost 2 bases and the J gene lost 1 base, with 9 bases spanning the gap. CDR3 length: 15 residues. CDR3 nucleotide sequence: TGTGCCAGCAGCTTTCAAGGGGGGAACACCGGGGAGCTGTTTTTT. Residues: CASSFQGGNTGELFF.

V is TRBV25-1 and J is TRBJ2-7, with D unclear. Deletions cut 6 bases from V and 0 bases from J, with 15 bases between. The CDR3 is 15 amino acids. The germline V gene encodes CDR1 MGHDK and CDR2 SYGVNS. The CDR3 loop is CASSYTVAVSYEQYF. The CDR3 region has the DNA TGTGCCAGCAGCTATACTGTGGCGGTCTCCTACGAGCAGTACTTC.

The count of this clonotype is one. The rearrangement uses TRBV12-3 or TRBV12-4 and TRBJ2-1; D is perhaps TRBD1 or TRBD2 (5 bases each). Trimming left V 3 bases short and J 8 bases short, with 23 bases between. There are 17 residues in the CDR3. The CDR3 protein is CASSFGTRTGPTDEQFF. The DNA of the CDR3 is TGTGCCAGCAGTTTTGGGACCCGGACGGGACCCACAGATGAGCAGTTCTTC.

The chain links TRBV27 to TRBJ2-5; the D is unclear. Trimming took off 7 bases at V and 1 base at J, with 4 bases between the two ends. Germline lookup yields CDR1 MNHEY and CDR2 SMNVEV (reference sequence). The CDR3 runs 11 residues. CDR3 in amino acids: CASIFQETQYF. CDR3 DNA: TGTGCCAGCATCTTCCAAGAGACCCAGTACTTC.

The chain is built from TRBV12-3 or TRBV12-4 and TRBJ2-7; D unresolved. The CDR3 runs to 12 residues. V was clipped by 6 bases and J by 4 bases, with 10 bases between them. CDR3 in amino acids: CASSHGSYEQYF. The CDR3 coding sequence is TGTGCCAGCAGCCATGGGTCTTACGAGCAGTACTTC.

The J gene is TRBJ2-3, the V gene TRBV11-2; the D call may be TRBD1 or TRBD2 (5 bases each). The CDR3 loop spans 15 amino acids. The V gene lost 4 bases and the J gene lost 6 bases, with 17 bases spanning the gap. From germline, CDR1 is SGHAT and CDR2 FQNNGV. The CDR3 DNA reads as TGTGCCAGCAGCTCCACGAGGGGACGGTTTGATACGCAGTATTTT. Residues: CASSSTRGRFDTQYF.

The chain employs TRBV5-6 and TRBJ2-1; tentatively, D is TRBD1 or TRBD2 (5 bases each). Trimming removed 6 bases at V and 10 bases at J, with 14 bases between. The CDR3 is 12 amino acids. Germline values: CDR1 SGHDT, CDR2 YYEEEE. Written as DNA, the CDR3 is TGTGCCAGCACCCCGGGGCCGGGGGAGCAGTTCTTC. Its translation is CASTPGPGEQFF.

This clonotype has only one observation. The chain links TRBV29-1 to TRBJ2-6; D may be TRBD1 (5 bases). The V and J ends lost 7 bases and 0 bases respectively, with 10 bases between them. Germline lookup yields CDR1 SQVTM and CDR2 ANQGSEA. CDR3 size: 14 residues. The CDR3 is CSANTGSGANVLTF. CDR3 bases: TGCAGCGCTAATACAGGCTCTGGGGCCAACGTCCTGACTTTC.